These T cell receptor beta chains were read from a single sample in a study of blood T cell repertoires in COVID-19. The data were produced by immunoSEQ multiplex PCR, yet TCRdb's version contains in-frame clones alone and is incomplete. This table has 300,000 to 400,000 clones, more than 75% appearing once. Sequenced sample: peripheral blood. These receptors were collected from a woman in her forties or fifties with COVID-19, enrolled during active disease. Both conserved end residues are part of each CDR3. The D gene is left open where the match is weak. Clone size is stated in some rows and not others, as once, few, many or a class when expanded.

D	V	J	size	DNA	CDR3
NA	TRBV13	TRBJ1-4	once	TGTGCCAGCAGCCTACTCTCCCAGGGGCCCACTAATGAAAAACTGTTTTTT	CASSLLSQGPTNEKLFF
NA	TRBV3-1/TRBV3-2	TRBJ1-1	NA	TGTGCCAGCAGCCCTCCGGGGGGGACTTCAGAAGCTTTCTTT	CASSPPGGTSEAFF
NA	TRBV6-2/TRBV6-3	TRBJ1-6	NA	TGTGCCAGCAGCCCGGGGCTGAGCTCCTATAATTCACCCCTCCACTTT	CASSPGLSSYNSPLHF
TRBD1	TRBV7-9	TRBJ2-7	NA	TGTGCCAGCAGCCAGGGGGCCGGGGGCTGGTACGAGCAGTACTTC	CASSQGAGGWYEQYF
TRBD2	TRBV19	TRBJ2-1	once	TGTGCCAGTAGTACGGGGACTAGCGGGAGGTACAATGAGCAGTTCTTC	CASSTGTSGRYNEQFF
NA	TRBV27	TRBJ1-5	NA	TGTGCCAGCAGGCGTCAAGGGGTCCTCAGCAATCAGCCCCAGCATTTT	CASRRQGVLSNQPQHF
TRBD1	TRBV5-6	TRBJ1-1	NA	TGTGCCAGCAGCTTGGCCGGACAGGGTCCTGAAGCTTTCTTT	CASSLAGQGPEAFF
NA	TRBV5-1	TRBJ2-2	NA	TGCGCCAGCAGCCCGGACAGCAGCACCGGGGAGCTGTTTTTT	CASSPDSSTGELFF
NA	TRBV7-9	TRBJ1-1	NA	TGTGCCAGCAGCCCCACAGGGTCCGGGGTTTGGGGCACTGAAGCTTTCTTT	CASSPTGSGVWGTEAFF
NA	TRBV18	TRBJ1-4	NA	TGTGCCAGCTCACCACCGTCCAGGGGCGGGGAAAAACTGTTTTTT	CASSPPSRGGEKLFF
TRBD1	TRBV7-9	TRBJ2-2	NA	TGTGCCAGCAGCAACCGGGACAGGGGGAACACCGGGGAGCTGTTTTTT	CASSNRDRGNTGELFF
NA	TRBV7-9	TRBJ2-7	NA	TGTGCCAGCAGCACGGGGATCTACGAGCAGTACTTC	CASSTGIYEQYF
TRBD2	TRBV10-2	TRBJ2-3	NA	TGCGCCAGCAGTCTCCTAGCGGGACAACCTAGCACAGATACGCAGTATTTT	CASSLLAGQPSTDTQYF
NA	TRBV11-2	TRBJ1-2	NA	TGTGCCAGCAGCCCGCTTATGGGGGGGAGGTACGACTATGGCTACACCTTC	CASSPLMGGRYDYGYTF
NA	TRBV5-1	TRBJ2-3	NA	TGCGCCAGCAGCTTGGACCCCGGAGGTGGTACGCAGTATTTT	CASSLDPGGGTQYF
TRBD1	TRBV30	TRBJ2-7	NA	TGTGCCTGGAGGGGGGACAGGGTACACGAGCAGTACTTC	CAWRGDRVHEQYF
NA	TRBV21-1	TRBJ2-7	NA	TGTGCCAGCAGAAACGAACCGGGACAGGCCAACTACGAGCAGTACTTC	CASRNEPGQANYEQYF
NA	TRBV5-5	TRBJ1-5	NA	TGTGCCAGCAGCTTGGGACAAATGAATCAGCCCCAGCATTTT	CASSLGQMNQPQHF
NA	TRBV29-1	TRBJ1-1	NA	TGCAGCGCCTGGGGACAGAACACTGAAGCTTTCTTT	CSAWGQNTEAFF
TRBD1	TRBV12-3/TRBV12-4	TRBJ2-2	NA	TGTGCCAGCTCCGGACAGGCAAACGGGGAGCTGTTTTTT	CASSGQANGELFF
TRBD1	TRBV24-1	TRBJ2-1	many	TGTGCCACCAGTGATAAGTACAGGGGGCGCGAGGACAATGAGCAGTTCTTC	CATSDKYRGREDNEQFF
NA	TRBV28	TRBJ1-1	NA	TGTGCCAGCAGTCCCGGACAAAGGAACACTGAAGCTTTCTTT	CASSPGQRNTEAFF
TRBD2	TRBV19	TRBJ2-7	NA	TGTGCCAGTAGTCCCGGACTAGCGCGATACTACGAGCAGTACTTC	CASSPGLARYYEQYF
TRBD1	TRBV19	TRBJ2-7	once	TGTGCCAGTAGGGACAGGGCGTCCTACGAGCAGTACTTC	CASRDRASYEQYF
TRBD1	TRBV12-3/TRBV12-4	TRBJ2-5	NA	TGTGCCAGCAAGGACAGGGGGAAAGAGACCCAGTACTTC	CASKDRGKETQYF
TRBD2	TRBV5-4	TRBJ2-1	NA	TGTGCCAGCAGCTTGGCTCCGGGACTAGCAGAGAGCAATGAGCAGTTCTTC	CASSLAPGLAESNEQFF
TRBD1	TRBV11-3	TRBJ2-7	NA	TGTGCCAGCAGCTTATACCGAGTAGGGGGCGACGAGCAGTACTTC	CASSLYRVGGDEQYF
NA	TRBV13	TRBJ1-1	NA	TGTGCCAGCAGCTTAGGCGGGTTAGACACTGAAGCTTTCTTT	CASSLGGLDTEAFF
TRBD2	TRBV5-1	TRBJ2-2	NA	TGCGCCAGCAGCTCGCAGGAGGGACTAGCGGGGGGGAGGTCGAACACCGGGGAGCTGTTTTTT	CASSSQEGLAGGRSNTGELFF
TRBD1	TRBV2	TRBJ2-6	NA	TGTGCCAGCAGTCGACAGGGGGCTGGGGCCAACGTCCTGACTTTC	CASSRQGAGANVLTF
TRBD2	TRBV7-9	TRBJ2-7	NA	TGTGCCAGCAGCTTCGGCGGGAGCCACGAGCAGTACTTC	CASSFGGSHEQYF
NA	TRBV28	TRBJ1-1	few	TGTGCCAGCAGTCCCCCGGTCACTGAAGCTTTCTTT	CASSPPVTEAFF
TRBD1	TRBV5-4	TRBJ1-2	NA	TGTGCCAGCGAGGGCCATGTACAGGGGGCATCGAACTATGGCTACACCTTC	CASEGHVQGASNYGYTF
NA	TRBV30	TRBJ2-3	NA	TGTGCCTGGAGGGCTAAGGGGCGCACAGATACGCAGTATTTT	CAWRAKGRTDTQYF
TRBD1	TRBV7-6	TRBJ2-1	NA	TGTGCCAGCAGCTTAGTCCAACAGGGGTACAATGAGCAGTTCTTC	CASSLVQQGYNEQFF
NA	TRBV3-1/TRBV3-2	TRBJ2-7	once	TGTGCCAGCAGCCCAATTGGCGGGAATTCCTACGAGCAGTACTTC	CASSPIGGNSYEQYF
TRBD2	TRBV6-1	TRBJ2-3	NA	TGTGCCAGCAGTGAGGGACTAGCGGCAGATACGCAGTATTTT	CASSEGLAADTQYF
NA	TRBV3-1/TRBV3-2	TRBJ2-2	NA	TGTGCCAGCAGCCGTACTGGCACCGGGGAGCTGTTTTTT	CASSRTGTGELFF
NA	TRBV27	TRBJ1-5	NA	TGTGCCAGCAGTTTAGCCGGTAATCAGCCCCAGCATTTT	CASSLAGNQPQHF
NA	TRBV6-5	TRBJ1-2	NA	TGTGCCAGCAATCCACCCTCGGGGGGGAGTGGCTACACCTTC	CASNPPSGGSGYTF
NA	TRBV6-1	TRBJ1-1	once	TGTGCCAGCAGTGAACGGGGAGTCACTGAAGCTTTCTTT	CASSERGVTEAFF
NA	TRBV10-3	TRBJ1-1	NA	TGTGCCATCAGTGAAGGGCAGAGGGGAGGGGGAGACACTGAAGCTTTCTTT	CAISEGQRGGGDTEAFF
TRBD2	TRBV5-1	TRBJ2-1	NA	TGCGCCAGCAGCTTGGGGAGCATAGCGGGAGGACGCAATGAGCAGTTCTTC	CASSLGSIAGGRNEQFF